This TCR beta chain was obtained from a study of shared clonotypes between healthy human individuals. Study-level findings and limits: The sharing of approximately 4.6% of naive CD4 clonotypes was seen across a few donors. Only a few donors were included, so the genetic and exposure-history diversity represented was limited.

Comment on this clone: Its antigen is as yet unknown.

Generated by immunoSEQ multiplex PCR, the TCRdb table keeps only in-frame clones and is missing some. This sample carries 600,000 to 700,000 clones, approximately 73% of them seen once, and the ten largest clones take 1.5% to 2%. Germline values: CDR1 MGHRA, CDR2 YSYEKL. The V end lost 1 base, the J end lost 4 bases, and 11 bases lay between the germline ends. The CDR3 length is 15 residues. The source is a woman aged 25 to 45 in good health. V and J are TRBV4-1 and TRBJ2-1; tentative D call: TRBD1 (6 bases). The sequencing sample was made of memory CD4+ T cells sorted from blood. Subset denoted: CD45RA-negative fraction. CDR3: CASSQGGQTYNEQFF. As DNA, the CDR3 is TGCGCCAGCAGCCAAGGAGGACAGACATACAATGAGCAGTTCTTC.